These 8 T cell receptor beta chains came from one sample sequenced in a study of blood T cell repertoires in COVID-19. Profiling relied on immunoSEQ multiplex PCR, and the TCRdb table lists in-frame clones only, not all of them. The sample has some 61,000 clones, 75% to 90% seen once. Sequencing was performed on peripheral blood. These receptors all stem from a man aged 30 to 45 with acute or convalescent COVID-19.

This clone was seen a few times. The chain recombines TRBV29-1 with TRBJ1-4; the D gene is possibly TRBD1 (5 bases). The V gene's germline CDR1 is SQVTM and CDR2 ANQGSEA. With 7 bases removed from V and 7 bases from J, the gap between germline ends came to 13 bases. The CDR3 extends over 12 amino acids. The CDR3 sequence: CSAQGEPEKLFF. The CDR3 region has the DNA TGCAGCGCTCAGGGTGAACCTGAAAAACTGTTTTTT.

This rearrangement joins TRBV28 to TRBJ1-1; tentatively, D is TRBD1 (5 bases). The germline V gene encodes CDR1 MDHEN and CDR2 SYDVKM. Trimming pared 6 bases from V and 7 bases from J, leaving 15 bases between. The CDR3 has 13 amino acids. The CDR3 here is CASSHRYGGEAFF. The CDR3 region has the DNA TGTGCCAGCAGCCACCGTTACGGGGGTGAAGCTTTCTTT.

The V call is TRBV2, the J call TRBJ1-2; 7 nucleotides agree with TRBD1. The CDR3 is made up of 14 amino acids. CDR1 is SNHLY and CDR2 is FYNNEI in the germline V gene. After removal of 7 bases from V and 3 bases from J, the junction contained 8 bases not matched to a gene. The CDR3 here is CASKLHGTDYGYTF. The CDR3 DNA sequence: TGTGCCAGCAAACTTCACGGGACAGACTATGGCTACACCTTC.

V is TRBV28 and J is TRBJ2-3; 7 bases match TRBD1. Germline V gene sequence: CDR1 MDHEN, CDR2 SYDVKM. The CDR3 has 14 amino acids. V trimming: 6 bases; J trimming: 0 bases; junction bases outside the gene matches: 3. CDR3 in DNA: TGTGCCAGCAGCGACAGGGCTAGCACAGATACGCAGTATTTT. Translating gives CASSDRASTDTQYF.

V gene TRBV28 combines with J gene TRBJ2-7; 14 bases match TRBD2. CDR1 MDHEN and CDR2 SYDVKM come from the germline V gene. Germline trimming cut 5 bases from V and 2 bases from J; bases unmatched to any gene: 14. The CDR3 is 19 residues long. The CDR3: CASSLTGTSGRQYAYEQYF. The CDR3 DNA reads as TGTGCCAGCAGTCTAACCGGGACTAGCGGGAGACAGTATGCCTACGAGCAGTACTTC.

V gene TRBV3-1 (or the pseudogene TRBV3-2) combines with J gene TRBJ2-6; the match to TRBD2 covers 9 bases. Germline CDR1 is LGHDT and CDR2 is YNNKEL (reference sequence). The V and J ends lost 2 bases and 2 bases, in that order; junction bases with no gene match: 16. This CDR3 contains 21 residues. CDR3 sequence reads: CASSQLAGKLTGSAGANVLTF. DNA of the CDR3: TGTGCCAGCAGCCAACTAGCGGGGAAGCTTACCGGCTCGGCTGGGGCCAACGTCCTGACTTTC.

This clone was counted many times. The chain is built from TRBV30 and TRBJ2-5, with D unresolved. Germline CDR1 GTSNPN, CDR2 SVGIG (reference sequence). V lost 0 bases, J lost 5 bases, and 7 bases lay in between. The CDR3 runs 12 residues. The CDR3 is CAWSVSFETQYF. The DNA for the CDR3 is TGTGCCTGGAGTGTATCTTTCGAGACCCAGTACTTC.

The V gene is TRBV13, the J gene TRBJ2-7; TRBD1 is a possible D gene (5 bases). Germline CDR1 reads PRHDT; CDR2 reads FYEKMQ (reference sequence). The CDR3 is made up of 14 amino acids. V was clipped by 3 bases and J by 0 bases, with 9 bases between them. CDR3 loop: CASSFPDSSYEQYF. The CDR3 nucleotides are TGTGCCAGCAGCTTTCCCGACAGCTCCTACGAGCAGTACTTC.